Presented here are 14 T cell receptor beta chains from one specimen sequenced in a study of T cell responses to AZD1222 COVID-19 vaccine. Method: immunoSEQ multiplex PCR; TCRdb's copy keeps in-frame clones and lacks some. Among 93,000 or so clones listed, roughly 91% were seen once. Sequenced material: peripheral blood, taken on day 0 of AZD1222 vaccination. These receptors were collected from an adult in good health.

The chain carries TRBV30 and TRBJ1-1; no clear D gene. Between the trimmed V and J ends, which lost 0 bases and 12 bases, there was a span of 14 bases. This CDR3 is built from 12 residues. Germline V gene lookup returns CDR1 GTSNPN and CDR2 SVGIG (reference sequence). The CDR3 region is CAWSVMGPKTFF. The CDR3, as DNA: TGTGCCTGGAGTGTAATGGGCCCGAAGACTTTCTTT.

The CDR3 sequence: CASSSAGAGGRATQYF. The CDR3 bases are TGTGCCAGCAGTTCAGCAGGAGCGGGGGGTAGGGCTACGCAGTATTTT. The chain is built from TRBV6-5 and TRBJ2-3, with 9 bases fitting TRBD2. V gave up 4 bases and J gave up 8 bases; unmatched junction bases: 13. CDR3 length: 16 residues. Germline values: CDR1 MNHEY, CDR2 SVGAGI.

The chain links TRBV9 to TRBJ2-7; tentatively, D is TRBD1 (6 bases). The CDR3 is made up of 15 amino acids. Per germline, CDR1 SGDLS and CDR2 YYNGEE. Deletions cut 3 bases from V and 0 bases from J, with 13 bases between. CDR3 bases: TGTGCCAGCAGCGCTCAGGGGTCTCTCTCCTACGAGCAGTACTTC. Its translation is CASSAQGSLSYEQYF.

This clone has only a few counts. CDR3 nucleotide sequence: TGTGCCAGCAGTTTACCCGACTTCGTGGATGGCTACACCTTC. This gives the protein CASSLPDFVDGYTF. The chain recombines TRBV28 with TRBJ1-2; D unclear. The CDR3 sequence is 14 residues long. From germline, CDR1 is MDHEN and CDR2 SYDVKM. The V end was cut by 2 bases, the J end by 6 bases, with 13 bases between.

The chain links TRBV19 to TRBJ2-3, with D perhaps TRBD2 (6 bases). This CDR3 is 14 amino acids long. The V gene lost 4 bases and the J gene lost 5 bases, with 13 bases spanning the gap. The germline gives CDR1 LNHDA, CDR2 SQIVND (reference sequence). In DNA form, the CDR3 reads TGTGCCAGTAGTAATTCCGGTAGCGGAGATACGCAGTATTTT. This gives the protein CASSNSGSGDTQYF.

V is TRBV7-3 and J is TRBJ1-4; the D is unclear. In germline, CDR1 is SGHTA, CDR2 FQGTGA. The CDR3 totals 15 residues. Trimming took 0 bases from V and 4 from J, leaving 9 bases between them. The CDR3 protein is CASSLTSGNNEKLFF. CDR3 in DNA: TGTGCCAGCAGCTTAACTTCGGGGAATAATGAAAAACTGTTTTTT.

This rearrangement joins TRBV9 to TRBJ2-3; D assignment may be TRBD1 or TRBD2 (5 bases each). This CDR3 is 11 amino acids long. Trimming removed 8 bases at V and 5 bases at J, with 9 bases between. Germline V CDR1 and CDR2: SGDLS, YYNGEE. Written as DNA, the CDR3 is TGTGCCAGTACGAGGGGAGATACGCAGTATTTT. Protein sequence: CASTRGDTQYF.

This clone was picked up one time. CDR3 nucleotide sequence: TGTGCCAGCAGTTCCGTCGGGACAGGGATTAACTATGGCTACACCTTC. It yields the protein CASSSVGTGINYGYTF. The V gene is TRBV27, the J gene TRBJ1-2; 9 bases are a match to TRBD1. V was clipped by 4 bases and J by 1 base; unmatched bases: 7. Germline V gene data show CDR1 as MNHEY and CDR2 as SMNVEV (reference sequence). This CDR3 is built from 16 residues.

The chain couples TRBV7-2 to TRBJ2-7; D is perhaps TRBD2 (5 bases). The CDR3 has 16 amino acids. V was clipped by 1 base and J by 4 bases, with 17 bases between them. CDR1 and CDR2 from the germline V gene are SGHTA and FQGNSA. The CDR3 sequence is CASSLGGSGLPYEQYF. CDR3 DNA sequence: TGTGCCAGCAGCTTAGGAGGGTCCGGACTCCCTTACGAGCAGTACTTC.

This clone appeared a few times. CDR3 protein: CASSLVAGETYEQYF. In nucleotides, the CDR3 is TGTGCCAGCAGCTTAGTAGCGGGAGAGACCTACGAGCAGTACTTC. The chain recombines TRBV7-2 with TRBJ2-7; 9 nucleotides match TRBD2. Germline loops: CDR1 SGHTA, CDR2 FQGNSA. CDR3 length: 15 amino acids. With 1 base clipped from V and 2 bases from J, the junction kept 3 bases outside the gene matches.

The chain links TRBV3-1 (or the pseudogene TRBV3-2) to TRBJ2-2; D possibly matches TRBD1 or TRBD2 (5 bases each). V was trimmed by 2 bases and J by 7 bases, leaving 26 bases between them. The CDR3 consists of 19 residues. Germline CDR1 LGHDT, CDR2 YNNKEL (reference sequence). CDR3 sequence reads: CASSQRPLRGAPRVGELFF. The CDR3 DNA follows: TGTGCCAGCAGCCAAAGGCCCCTGAGGGGAGCGCCGAGGGTCGGGGAGCTGTTTTTT.

In DNA form, the CDR3 reads TGTGCCAGCATAGAGCAGTACTTC. This sequence encodes CASIEQYF. The chain combines TRBV27 with TRBJ2-7; D gene uncertain. Germline V gene sequence: CDR1 MNHEY, CDR2 SMNVEV (reference sequence). Trimming pared 7 bases from V and 7 bases from J, leaving 2 bases between. This CDR3 is 8 amino acids long.

The chain is built from TRBV5-5 and TRBJ1-5; D perhaps matches TRBD1 (5 bases). With 4 bases removed from V and 3 bases from J, the gap between germline ends came to 14 bases. This CDR3 has 15 amino acids. Germline V CDR1 and CDR2: SGHKS, YYEKEE (reference sequence). The CDR3 spells CASSRWAGINQPQHF. Written as DNA, the CDR3 is TGTGCCAGCAGCCGGTGGGCAGGGATCAATCAGCCCCAGCATTTT.

The chain employs TRBV13 and TRBJ1-1, with 9 bases identical to TRBD1. Trimming took 6 bases from V and 9 from J; bases not matched to a gene: 5. The CDR3 extends over 12 amino acids. Germline values: CDR1 PRHDT, CDR2 FYEKMQ (reference sequence). The CDR3 nucleotides read TGTGCCAGCAGGCTAACAGGGGGCAAAGCTTTCTTT. Its protein product is CASRLTGGKAFF.